This T cell receptor beta chain was recorded in a study of beta chain features in type 1 diabetes. Study-wide points: Naive, central memory and Treg TCRB repertoires seemed to resemble each other more closely in patients than they did in healthy donors. Moderate yet significant TCRB CDR3 shortening was seen in Type 1 diabetes patients in all four CD4+ subsets. In type 1 diabetes patients, VDJ junctions had fewer insertions; deletions at these junctions were more frequent. Whether HLA type influences TCRB rearrangement remained unresolved here.

Since all of the isolated RNA was reverse transcribed, expressed TCRB transcripts were what got sequenced. Deep immunoSEQ sequencing covered naive, central memory and regulatory T cell samples. TCRdb's copy holds only in-frame clones and misses some; the assay was immunoSEQ multiplex PCR. The data contain fewer than 45,000 clones, roughly 70% of them singletons. About this clone: Its antigen is not known.

In germline, CDR1 is MNHEY, CDR2 SVGAGI. V trimming: 6 bases; J trimming: 5 bases; junction bases outside the gene matches: 10. The CDR3 sequence is 15 residues long. This chain links TRBV6-5 with TRBJ2-7; 10 nucleotides match TRBD1. Sequenced: Tregs from blood. The origin of this receptor is a man aged 25 to 45 with type 1 diabetes. Some clones in this sample may be carry-over from other donors' samples. The CDR3 region has the DNA TGTGCCAGCAGCACCCCCGGGACAGGGGTAGACGAGCAGTACTTC. Its protein product is CASSTPGTGVDEQYF.